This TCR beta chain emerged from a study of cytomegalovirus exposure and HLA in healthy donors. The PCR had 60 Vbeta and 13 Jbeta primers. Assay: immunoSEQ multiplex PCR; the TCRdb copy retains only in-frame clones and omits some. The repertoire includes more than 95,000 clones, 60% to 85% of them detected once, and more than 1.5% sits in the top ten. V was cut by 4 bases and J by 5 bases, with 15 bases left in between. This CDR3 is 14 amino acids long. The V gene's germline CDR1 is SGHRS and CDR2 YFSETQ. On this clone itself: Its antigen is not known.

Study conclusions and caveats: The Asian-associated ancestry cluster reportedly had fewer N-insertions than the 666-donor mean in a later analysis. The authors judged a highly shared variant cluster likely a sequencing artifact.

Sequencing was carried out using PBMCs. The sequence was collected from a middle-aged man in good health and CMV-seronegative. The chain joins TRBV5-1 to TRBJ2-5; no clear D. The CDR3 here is CASSLIDLRETQYF. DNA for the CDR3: TGCGCCAGCAGCCTGATCGACTTGCGGGAGACCCAGTACTTC.